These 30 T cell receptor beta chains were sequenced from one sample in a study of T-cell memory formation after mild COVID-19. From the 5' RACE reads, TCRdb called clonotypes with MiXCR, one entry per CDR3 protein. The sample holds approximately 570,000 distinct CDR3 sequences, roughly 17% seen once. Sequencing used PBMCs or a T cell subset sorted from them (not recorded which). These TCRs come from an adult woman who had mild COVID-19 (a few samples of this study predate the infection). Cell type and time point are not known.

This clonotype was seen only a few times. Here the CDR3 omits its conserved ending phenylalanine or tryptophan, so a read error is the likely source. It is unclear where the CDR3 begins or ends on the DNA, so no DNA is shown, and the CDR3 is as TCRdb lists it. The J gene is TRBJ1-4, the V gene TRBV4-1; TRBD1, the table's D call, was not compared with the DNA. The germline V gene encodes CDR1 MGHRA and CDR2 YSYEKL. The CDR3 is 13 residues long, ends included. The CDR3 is CASSLARGTELSL.

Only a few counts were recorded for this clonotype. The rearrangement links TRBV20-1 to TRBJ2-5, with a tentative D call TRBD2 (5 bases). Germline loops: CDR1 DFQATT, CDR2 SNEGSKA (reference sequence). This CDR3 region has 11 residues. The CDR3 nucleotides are TGCACCGGGGTTTATCAAGAGACCCAGTACTTC. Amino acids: CTGVYQETQYF.

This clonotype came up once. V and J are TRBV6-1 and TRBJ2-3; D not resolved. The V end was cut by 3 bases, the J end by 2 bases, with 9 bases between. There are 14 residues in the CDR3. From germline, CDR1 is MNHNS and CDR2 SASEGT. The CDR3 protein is CASSETVPTDTQYF. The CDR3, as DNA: TGTGCCAGCAGTGAGACGGTCCCCACAGATACGCAGTATTTT.

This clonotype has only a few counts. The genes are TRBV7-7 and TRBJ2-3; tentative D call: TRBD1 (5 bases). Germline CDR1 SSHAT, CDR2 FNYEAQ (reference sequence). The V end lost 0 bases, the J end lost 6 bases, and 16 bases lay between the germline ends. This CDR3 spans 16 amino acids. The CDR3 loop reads CASSLAGHAGIDTQYF. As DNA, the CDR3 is TGTGCCAGCAGCTTAGCAGGACACGCTGGCATTGATACGCAGTATTTT.

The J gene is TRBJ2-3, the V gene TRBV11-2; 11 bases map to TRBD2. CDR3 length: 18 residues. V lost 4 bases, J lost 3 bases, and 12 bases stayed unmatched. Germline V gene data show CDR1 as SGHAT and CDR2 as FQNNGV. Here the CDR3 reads CASSSRILSGGATDTQYF. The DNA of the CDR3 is TGTGCCAGCAGCTCCCGTATACTTAGCGGGGGGGCGACAGATACGCAGTATTTT.

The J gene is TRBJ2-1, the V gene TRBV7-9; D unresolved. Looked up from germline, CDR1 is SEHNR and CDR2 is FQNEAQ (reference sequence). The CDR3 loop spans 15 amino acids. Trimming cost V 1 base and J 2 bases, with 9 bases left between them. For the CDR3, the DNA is TGTGCCAGCAGCTTAGAGCCCCACCCCTACAATGAGCAGTTCTTC. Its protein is CASSLEPHPYNEQFF.

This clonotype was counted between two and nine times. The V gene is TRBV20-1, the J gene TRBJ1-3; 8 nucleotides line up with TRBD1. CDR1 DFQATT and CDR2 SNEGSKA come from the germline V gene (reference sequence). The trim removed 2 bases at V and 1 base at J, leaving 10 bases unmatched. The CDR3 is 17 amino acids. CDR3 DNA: TGCAGTGCTAGAAGTCGGGGCAGGGGGCCGTCTGGAAACACCATATATTTT. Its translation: CSARSRGRGPSGNTIYF.

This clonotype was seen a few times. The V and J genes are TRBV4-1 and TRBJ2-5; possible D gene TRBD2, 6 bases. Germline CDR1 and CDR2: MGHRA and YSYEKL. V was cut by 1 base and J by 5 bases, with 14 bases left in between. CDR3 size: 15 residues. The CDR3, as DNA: TGCGCCAGCAGCCAAGTCGGTGGGAGCGGGGAGACCCAGTACTTC. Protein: CASSQVGGSGETQYF.

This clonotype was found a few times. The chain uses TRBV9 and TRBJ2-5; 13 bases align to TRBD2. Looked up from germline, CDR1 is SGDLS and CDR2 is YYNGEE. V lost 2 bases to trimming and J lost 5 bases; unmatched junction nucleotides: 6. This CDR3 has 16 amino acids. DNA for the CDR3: TGTGCCAGCAGCGTCACTAGCGGGGGGGCCTTTGAGACCCAGTACTTC. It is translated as CASSVTSGGAFETQYF. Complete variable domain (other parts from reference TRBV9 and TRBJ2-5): DSGVTQTPKHLITATGQRVTLRCSPRSGDLSVYWYQQSLDQGLQFLIQYYNGEERAKGNILERFSAQQFPDLHSELNLSSLELGDSALYFCASSVTSGGAFETQYFGPGTRLLVL.

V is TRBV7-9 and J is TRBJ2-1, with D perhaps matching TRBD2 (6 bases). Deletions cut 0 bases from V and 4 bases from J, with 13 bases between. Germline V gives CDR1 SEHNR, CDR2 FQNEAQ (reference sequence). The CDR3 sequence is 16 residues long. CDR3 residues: CASSLAVSGIYNEQFF. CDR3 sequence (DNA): TGTGCCAGCAGCTTAGCGGTTAGCGGAATATACAATGAGCAGTTCTTC.

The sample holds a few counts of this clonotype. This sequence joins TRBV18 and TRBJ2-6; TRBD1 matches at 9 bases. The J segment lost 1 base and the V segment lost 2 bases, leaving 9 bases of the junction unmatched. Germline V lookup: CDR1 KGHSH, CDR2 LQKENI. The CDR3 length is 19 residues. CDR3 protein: CASSPYGGQGVSGANVLTF. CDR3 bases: TGTGCCAGCTCACCATATGGGGGACAGGGAGTTTCTGGGGCCAACGTCCTGACTTTC.

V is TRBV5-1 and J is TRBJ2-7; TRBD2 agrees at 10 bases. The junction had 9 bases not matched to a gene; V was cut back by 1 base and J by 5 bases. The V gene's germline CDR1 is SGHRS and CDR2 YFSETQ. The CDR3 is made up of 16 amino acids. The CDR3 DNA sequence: TGCGCCAGCAGCTTGTGGGCTAGCGGGAGTATAAACGAGCAGTACTTC. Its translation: CASSLWASGSINEQYF.

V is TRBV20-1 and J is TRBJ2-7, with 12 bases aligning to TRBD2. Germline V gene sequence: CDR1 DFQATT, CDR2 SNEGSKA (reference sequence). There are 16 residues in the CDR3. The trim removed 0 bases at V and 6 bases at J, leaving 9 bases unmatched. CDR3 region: CSARDSLAGGVGEQYF. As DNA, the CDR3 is TGCAGTGCTAGAGATAGCCTAGCGGGAGGGGTCGGCGAGCAGTACTTC.

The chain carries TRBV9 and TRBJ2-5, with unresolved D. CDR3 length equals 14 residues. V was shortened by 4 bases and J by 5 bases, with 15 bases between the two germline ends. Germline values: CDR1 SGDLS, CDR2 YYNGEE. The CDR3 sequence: CASSPFLSAETQYF. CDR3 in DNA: TGTGCCAGCAGCCCATTCCTGAGTGCGGAGACCCAGTACTTC.

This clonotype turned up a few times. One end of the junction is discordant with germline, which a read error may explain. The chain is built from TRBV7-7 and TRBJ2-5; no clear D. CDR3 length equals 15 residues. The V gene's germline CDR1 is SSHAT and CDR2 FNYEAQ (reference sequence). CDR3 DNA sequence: TGTGCTAGCAGCTTATTAGCAGGTACCCAAGAGACCCAGTACTTC. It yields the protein CASSLLAGTQETQYF.

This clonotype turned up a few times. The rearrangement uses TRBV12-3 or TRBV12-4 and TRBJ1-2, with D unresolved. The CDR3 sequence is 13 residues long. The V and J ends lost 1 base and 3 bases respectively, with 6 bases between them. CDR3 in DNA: TGTGCCAGCAGTTTAGGACACTACTATGGCTACACCTTC. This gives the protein CASSLGHYYGYTF.

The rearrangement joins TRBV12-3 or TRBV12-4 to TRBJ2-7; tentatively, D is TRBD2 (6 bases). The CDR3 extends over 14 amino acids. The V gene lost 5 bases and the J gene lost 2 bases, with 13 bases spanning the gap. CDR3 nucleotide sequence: TGTGCCAGCAGTCCTCCGGGACTTACCTACGAGCAGTACTTC. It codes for CASSPPGLTYEQYF.

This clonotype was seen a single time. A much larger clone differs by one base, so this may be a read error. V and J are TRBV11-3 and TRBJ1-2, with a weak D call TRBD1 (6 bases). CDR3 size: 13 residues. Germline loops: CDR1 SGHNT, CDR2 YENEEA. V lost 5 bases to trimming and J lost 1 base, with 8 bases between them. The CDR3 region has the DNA TGTGCCAGCAGCACGGACAGTAACTATGGCTACACCTTC. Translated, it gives CASSTDSNYGYTF.

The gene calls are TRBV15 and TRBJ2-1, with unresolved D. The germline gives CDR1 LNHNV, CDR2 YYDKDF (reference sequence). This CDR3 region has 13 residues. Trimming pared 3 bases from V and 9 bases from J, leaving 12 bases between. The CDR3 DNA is TGTGCCACCAGCAGGATATACCTCCTTGAGCAGTTCTTC. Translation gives CATSRIYLLEQFF.

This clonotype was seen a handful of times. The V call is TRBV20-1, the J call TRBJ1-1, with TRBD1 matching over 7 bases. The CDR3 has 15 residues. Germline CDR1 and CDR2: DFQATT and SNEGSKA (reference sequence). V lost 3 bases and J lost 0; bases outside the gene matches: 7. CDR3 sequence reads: CSASSLRGMNTEAFF. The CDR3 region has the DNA TGCAGTGCTAGTTCCCTCAGGGGGATGAACACTGAAGCTTTCTTT.

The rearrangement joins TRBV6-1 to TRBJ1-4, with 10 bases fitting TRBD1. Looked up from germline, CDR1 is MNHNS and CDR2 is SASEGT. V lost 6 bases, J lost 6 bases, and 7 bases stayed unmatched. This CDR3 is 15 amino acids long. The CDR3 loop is CASRAFGTGDEKLFF. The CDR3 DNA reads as TGTGCCAGCAGGGCCTTCGGGACAGGGGATGAAAAACTGTTTTTT.

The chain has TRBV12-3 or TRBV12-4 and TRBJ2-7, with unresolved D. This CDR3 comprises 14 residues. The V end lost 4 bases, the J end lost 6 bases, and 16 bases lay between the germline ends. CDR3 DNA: TGTGCCAGCAGTTCTGGGGTTCCGGGCGGCGAGCAGTACTTC. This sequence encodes CASSSGVPGGEQYF.

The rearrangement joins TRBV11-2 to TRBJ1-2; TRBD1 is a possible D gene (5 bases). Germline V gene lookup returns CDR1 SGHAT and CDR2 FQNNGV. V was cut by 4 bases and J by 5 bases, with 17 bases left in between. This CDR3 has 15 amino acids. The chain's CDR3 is CASSSLARGRYGYTF. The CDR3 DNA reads TGTGCCAGCAGCTCACTGGCGAGGGGCCGTTATGGCTACACCTTC.

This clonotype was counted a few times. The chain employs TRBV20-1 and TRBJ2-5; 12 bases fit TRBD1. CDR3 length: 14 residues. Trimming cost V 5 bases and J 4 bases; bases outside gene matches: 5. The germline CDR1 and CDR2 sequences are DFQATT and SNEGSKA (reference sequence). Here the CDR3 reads CSAGGTGGAETQYF. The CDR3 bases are TGCAGTGCTGGTGGGACAGGGGGCGCAGAGACCCAGTACTTC.

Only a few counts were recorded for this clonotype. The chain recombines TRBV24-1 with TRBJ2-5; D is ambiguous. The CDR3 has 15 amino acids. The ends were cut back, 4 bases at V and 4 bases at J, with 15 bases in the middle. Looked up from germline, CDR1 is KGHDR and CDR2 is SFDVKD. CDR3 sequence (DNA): TGTGCCACCAGTGAATCGGCGGTGTCAGGAGAGACCCAGTACTTC. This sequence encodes CATSESAVSGETQYF.

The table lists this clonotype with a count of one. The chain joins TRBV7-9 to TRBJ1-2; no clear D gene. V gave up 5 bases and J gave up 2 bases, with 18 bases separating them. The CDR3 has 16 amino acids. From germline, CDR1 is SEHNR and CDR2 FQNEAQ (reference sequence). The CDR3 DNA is TGTGCCAGCAGCGTGGGATATTCTGTCCTCAACTATGGCTACACCTTC. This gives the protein CASSVGYSVLNYGYTF.

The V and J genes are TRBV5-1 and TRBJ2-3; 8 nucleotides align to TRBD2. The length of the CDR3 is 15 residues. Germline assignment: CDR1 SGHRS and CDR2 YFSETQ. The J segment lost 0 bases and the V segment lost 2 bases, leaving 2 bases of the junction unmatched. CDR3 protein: CASSFSGDSTDTQYF. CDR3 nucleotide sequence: TGCGCCAGCAGCTTTAGCGGGGATAGCACAGATACGCAGTATTTT.

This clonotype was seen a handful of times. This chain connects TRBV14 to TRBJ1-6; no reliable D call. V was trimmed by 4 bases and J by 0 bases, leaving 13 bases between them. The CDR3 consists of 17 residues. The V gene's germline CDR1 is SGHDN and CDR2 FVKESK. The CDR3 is CASSPGDASSYNSPLHF. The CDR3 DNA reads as TGTGCCAGCAGCCCGGGAGACGCCAGCTCCTATAATTCACCCCTCCACTTT.

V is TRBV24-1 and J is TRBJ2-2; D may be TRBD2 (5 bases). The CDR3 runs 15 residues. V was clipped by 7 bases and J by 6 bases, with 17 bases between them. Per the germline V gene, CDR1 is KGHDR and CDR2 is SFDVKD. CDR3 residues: CATSGTTIGAGELFF. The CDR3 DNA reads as TGTGCCACCAGCGGAACTACAATCGGGGCCGGGGAGCTGTTTTTT.

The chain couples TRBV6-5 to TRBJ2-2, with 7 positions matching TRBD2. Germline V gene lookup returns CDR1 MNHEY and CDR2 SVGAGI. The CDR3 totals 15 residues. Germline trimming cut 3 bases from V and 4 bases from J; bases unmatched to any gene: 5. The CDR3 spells CASSYLAGATGELFF. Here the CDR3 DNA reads TGTGCCAGCAGTTATCTTGCGGGAGCCACCGGGGAGCTGTTTTTT.